The 23 T cell receptor beta chains below all came from one sample that was sequenced in a study of OX40 agonist ivuxolimab in advanced cancers. Only in-frame clones appear in the TCRdb table, and some are missing; sequencing was by immunoSEQ multiplex PCR. The top ten clones hold approximately 11% of a sample with fewer than 65,000 clones, 75% to 90% of them seen once. The material sequenced was CD4+ or CD8+ T cells sorted from blood, taken in a trial of the OX40 agonist ivuxolimab. The receptors derive from an adult with an advanced solid tumor such as melanoma, head and neck, liver or kidney cancer.

The rearrangement uses TRBV20-1 and TRBJ2-3, with 7 bases fitting TRBD2. CDR1 and CDR2 from the germline V gene are DFQATT and SNEGSKA (reference sequence). The trim removed 6 bases at V and 6 bases at J, leaving 3 bases unmatched. CDR3 length: 11 amino acids. The CDR3 DNA is TGCAGTGCGGAACTAGCGGATACGCAGTATTTT. This sequence encodes CSAELADTQYF.

The V and J genes are TRBV27 and TRBJ2-1, with a weak D call TRBD2 (6 bases). The V and J ends lost 7 bases and 5 bases respectively, with 15 bases between them. The CDR3 contains 14 residues. CDR1 MNHEY and CDR2 SMNVEV come from the germline V gene (reference sequence). CDR3 sequence reads: CASTRDSGDNEQFF. The DNA for the CDR3 is TGTGCCAGCACCCGGGATTCGGGGGACAATGAGCAGTTCTTC.

This chain connects TRBV28 to TRBJ2-5; 11 bases line up with TRBD1. CDR1 is MDHEN, CDR2 SYDVKM, per germline. This CDR3 comprises 14 residues. After removal of 5 bases from V and 5 bases from J, the junction contained 4 bases not matched to a gene. The CDR3 region is CASSADRGPETQYF. CDR3 bases: TGTGCCAGCAGTGCGGACAGGGGGCCGGAGACCCAGTACTTC.

The gene calls are TRBV27 and TRBJ2-7; the match to TRBD2 covers 12 bases. The CDR3 spans 22 residues. Trimming removed 3 bases from V and 3 bases from J; junction bases left unmatched: 24. Germline assignment: CDR1 MNHEY and CDR2 SMNVEV (reference sequence). CDR3 sequence reads: CASSFFLIYSRGLAGILYEQYF. DNA of the CDR3: TGTGCCAGCAGTTTTTTCCTAATTTACAGCAGAGGACTAGCGGGAATACTCTACGAGCAGTACTTC.

This clone came up once. The chain joins TRBV2 to TRBJ2-5, with D possibly matching TRBD1 (5 bases). Trimming removed 9 bases from V and 1 base from J, with 9 bases in between. The CDR3 sequence is 12 residues long. Germline V gives CDR1 SNHLY, CDR2 FYNNEI. CDR3 amino acids: CASTGAQETQYF. CDR3 in DNA: TGTGCCAGTACTGGGGCCCAAGAGACCCAGTACTTC.

The chain uses TRBV10-3 and TRBJ1-1; 7 nucleotides agree with TRBD1. The CDR3 totals 15 residues. After removal of 4 bases from V and 5 bases from J, the junction contained 10 bases not matched to a gene. CDR1 and CDR2 (germline): ENHRY, SYGVKD. The DNA of the CDR3 is TGTGCCATCAGTGCAGTTAGGACAGGCGGAACTGAAGCTTTCTTT. Amino acids: CAISAVRTGGTEAFF.

The rearrangement links TRBV6-6 to TRBJ1-4; 12 nucleotides align to TRBD1. Germline assignment: CDR1 MNHNY and CDR2 SVGAGI (reference sequence). V lost 7 bases, J lost 6 bases, and 3 bases stayed unmatched. This CDR3 has 14 residues. The CDR3, as DNA: TGTGCCAGCACGGGGACAGGGGGCGATGAAAAACTGTTTTTT. Translated: CASTGTGGDEKLFF.

This chain joins TRBV11-2 and TRBJ2-2; D not certain. The germline CDR1 and CDR2 sequences are SGHAT and FQNNGV. Trimming cost V 8 bases and J 3 bases, with 16 bases left between them. CDR3 length equals 15 residues. As DNA, the CDR3 is TGTGCCAGCGTTGGAACGCCGGCGGACACCGGGGAGCTGTTTTTT. It specifies CASVGTPADTGELFF.

V gene TRBV5-1 combines with J gene TRBJ1-3, with no clear D. This CDR3 contains 15 residues. Germline-derived CDR1 and CDR2 are SGHRS and YFSETQ. Trimming took off 2 bases at V and 2 bases at J, with 11 bases between the two ends. DNA for the CDR3: TGCGCCAGCAGCTTAACATTGGCGGCTGGAAACACCATATATTTT. It translates to CASSLTLAAGNTIYF.

The rearrangement joins TRBV5-1 to TRBJ1-4; TRBD1 aligns across 7 bases. Looked up from germline, CDR1 is SGHRS and CDR2 is YFSETQ. This CDR3 comprises 15 residues. The junction had 5 bases not matched to a gene; V was cut back by 2 bases and J by 4 bases. The CDR3 region has the DNA TGCGCCAGCAGCTTAACGGACAGGCATAATGAAAAACTGTTTTTT. Translating gives CASSLTDRHNEKLFF. The full variable domain, rest sourced from reference TRBV5-1 and TRBJ1-4, is KAGVTQTPRYLIKTRGQQVTLSCSPISGHRSVSWYQQTPGQGLQFLFEYFSETQRNKGNFPGRFSGRQFSNSRSEMNVSTLELGDSALYLCASSLTDRHNEKLFFGSGTQLSVL.

The chain employs TRBV28 and TRBJ2-6; D gene ambiguous. Trimming pared 3 bases from V and 0 bases from J, leaving 9 bases between. This CDR3 has 16 residues. CDR1 is MDHEN and CDR2 is SYDVKM in the germline V gene. The CDR3 DNA is TGTGCCAGCAGTTTGGGCGGACGCTCTGGGGCCAACGTCCTGACTTTC. It encodes CASSLGGRSGANVLTF.

This chain links TRBV25-1 with TRBJ1-2, with D tentatively TRBD1 (6 bases). CDR3 length: 15 amino acids. The V and J ends lost 2 bases and 3 bases respectively, with 13 bases between them. CDR1 MGHDK and CDR2 SYGVNS come from the germline V gene. The CDR3 sequence is CASSEIGGRDYGYTF. Here the CDR3 DNA reads TGTGCCAGCAGTGAAATCGGGGGCAGGGACTATGGCTACACCTTC.

The chain carries TRBV5-4 and TRBJ1-2; TRBD1 might be the D (5 bases). Germline-derived CDR1 and CDR2 are SGHNT and YYREEE (reference sequence). The CDR3 has 15 residues. V was pared by 0 bases and J by 0 bases, with 9 bases between. For the CDR3, the DNA is TGTGCCAGCAGCTTGGCCCCGACAGCTAACTATGGCTACACCTTC. It is translated as CASSLAPTANYGYTF.

The chain has TRBV6-6 and TRBJ2-7; TRBD1 is a possible D gene (5 bases). V lost 6 bases to trimming and J lost 3 bases, with 12 bases between them. The CDR3 spans 13 residues. The germline gives CDR1 MNHNY, CDR2 SVGAGI (reference sequence). CDR3 region: CASSSDRYYEQYF. The CDR3 DNA is TGTGCCAGCAGCAGTGACAGATACTACGAGCAGTACTTC.

This clone appeared once. The chain is built from TRBV15 and TRBJ2-5; TRBD1 matches 10 bases. Germline V gives CDR1 LNHNV, CDR2 YYDKDF (reference sequence). This CDR3 is 16 amino acids long. V was pared by 1 base and J by 3 bases, with 5 bases of the junction left unmatched. CDR3 bases: TGTGCCACCAGCAGAGGGACAGGGGGTGTGGAAGAGACCCAGTACTTC. It is translated as CATSRGTGGVEETQYF.

The J gene is TRBJ1-3, the V gene TRBV5-1, with TRBD1 matching over 7 bases. The V gene's germline CDR1 is SGHRS and CDR2 YFSETQ. CDR3 length: 14 residues. V lost 2 bases and J lost 4; bases outside the gene matches: 3. The CDR3 sequence: CASSFGTVGNTIYF. CDR3 coding DNA: TGCGCCAGCAGCTTTGGGACAGTGGGAAACACCATATATTTT.

A single count supports this clone. The chain combines TRBV18 with TRBJ2-7; D remains unclear. CDR3 length equals 14 residues. Germline values: CDR1 KGHSH, CDR2 LQKENI. Trimming cost V 2 bases and J 7 bases, with 15 bases left between them. The CDR3 DNA sequence: TGTGCCAGCTCACCAATTAATGGACCCGGGGAGCAGTACTTC. Its translation: CASSPINGPGEQYF.

The V and J genes are TRBV20-1 and TRBJ1-4; D gene unclear. The length of the CDR3 is 11 residues. Trimming shortened V by 6 bases and J by 11 bases, and 13 bases separated the two germline ends. Germline CDR1 and CDR2: DFQATT and SNEGSKA (reference sequence). CDR3 loop: CSAQLSAKLFF. For the CDR3, the DNA is TGCAGTGCCCAACTATCTGCGAAACTGTTTTTT.

The genes are TRBV4-1 and TRBJ1-6, with D possibly TRBD1 on 5 matching bases. Germline V gives CDR1 MGHRA, CDR2 YSYEKL. This CDR3 region has 17 residues. Trimming shortened V by 2 bases and J by 7 bases, and 18 bases separated the two germline ends. For the CDR3, the DNA is TGCGCCAGCAGCCAAACCCCTTCTACAGGATTGAATTCACCCCTCCACTTT. Translating gives CASSQTPSTGLNSPLHF.

As DNA, the CDR3 is TGTGCCAGCAGCCAAGGGAGAGCTAACACAGATACGCAGTATTTT. The encoded protein is CASSQGRANTDTQYF. This rearrangement joins TRBV4-2 to TRBJ2-3, with D hard to call. V lost 1 base to trimming and J lost 2 bases, with 10 bases between them. The CDR3 spans 15 residues. In germline, CDR1 is LGHNA, CDR2 YNFKEQ.

The chain employs TRBV5-1 and TRBJ1-2; 8 bases are shared with TRBD1. The CDR3 consists of 15 residues. The trim removed 0 bases at V and 6 bases at J, leaving 7 bases unmatched. Germline V gene lookup returns CDR1 SGHRS and CDR2 YFSETQ. CDR3 sequence (DNA): TGCGCCAGCAGCTTGGAGGCAGGGGGCGCAGATGGCTACACCTTC. It encodes CASSLEAGGADGYTF.

The DNA for the CDR3 is TGTGCCAGCAGTGAATGGCGGGAAGAGACCCAGTACTTC. Residues: CASSEWREETQYF. The chain combines TRBV25-1 with TRBJ2-5, with a weak D call TRBD2 (5 bases). Germline V gene sequence: CDR1 MGHDK, CDR2 SYGVNS. The CDR3 runs to 13 residues. Trimming removed 1 base at V and 3 bases at J, with 6 bases between.

The genes are TRBV9 and TRBJ2-5; D gene uncertain. The tail of the sequence fits TRBJ2-7 better, so the J call may be wrong. The CDR3 covers 15 residues. Germline-derived CDR1 and CDR2 are SGDLS and YYNGEE. CDR3 loop: CASSAQGWVGYEQYF. In nucleotides, the CDR3 is TGTGCCAGCAGCGCCCAAGGGTGGGTTGGGTACGAGCAGTACTTC.